A selection of T cell receptor beta chains follows, all from one sample in a study of shared clonotypes between healthy human individuals. Sequencing used immunoSEQ multiplex PCR; TCRdb keeps in-frame clones, though not all of them. The table records 2,500,000 or so clones, under 95% of them present only once. Sequenced: naive CD4+ T cells from PBMCs. The receptor set was obtained from a man aged 18 to 29 in good health. Some clones in this sample may be carry-over from other donors' samples. The CDR3 runs from the conserved cysteine through the conserved F or W. The D gene is left open where the match is weak. Some rows have no size entry. The others give once, few or many, or a class for an expanded clone.

j_call: TRBJ2-1
cdr3_length: 14
clone_size: -
d_call: -
v_call: TRBV10-2
cdr3_nt: TGCGCCAGCAGTGAGGCTGGGGGATGGTATGAGCAGTTCTTC
cdr3_aa: CASSEAGGWYEQFF

j_call: TRBJ2-1
cdr3_length: 14
clone_size: -
d_call: -
v_call: TRBV5-1
cdr3_nt: TGCGCCAGCAGCTTGGGTCAGGGGTGGGATGAGCAGTTCTTC
cdr3_aa: CASSLGQGWDEQFF

j_call: TRBJ1-2
cdr3_length: 15
clone_size: few
d_call: -
v_call: TRBV2
cdr3_nt: TGTGCCAGCAGTGTGGTCGGAAGCTTTAACTATGGCTACACCTTC
cdr3_aa: CASSVVGSFNYGYTF

j_call: TRBJ2-5
cdr3_length: 16
clone_size: once
d_call: TRBD2
v_call: TRBV19
cdr3_nt: TGTGCCAGTAGTAGAATTGCGGGAGGTGGCGTGGAGACCCAGTACTTC
cdr3_aa: CASSRIAGGGVETQYF

j_call: TRBJ2-1
cdr3_length: 17
clone_size: -
d_call: TRBD2
v_call: TRBV4-3
cdr3_nt: TGCGCCAGCAGCCAGGGACTAGCGGTCAATATAGGAAATGAGCAGTTCTTC
cdr3_aa: CASSQGLAVNIGNEQFF

j_call: TRBJ2-3
cdr3_length: 11
clone_size: -
d_call: -
v_call: TRBV12-5
cdr3_nt: TGTGCTAGTGGTTTGTCTGATACGCAGTATTTT
cdr3_aa: CASGLSDTQYF

j_call: TRBJ2-7
cdr3_length: 17
clone_size: -
d_call: TRBD1
v_call: TRBV25-1
cdr3_nt: TGTGCCAGCAGTGATCTCCCGGGACAGGGGAGCTCCTACGAGCAGTACTTC
cdr3_aa: CASSDLPGQGSSYEQYF

j_call: TRBJ2-7
cdr3_length: 12
clone_size: -
d_call: -
v_call: TRBV28
cdr3_nt: TGTGCCAGCAGCACGGGGGACCGGAGGCAGTACTTC
cdr3_aa: CASSTGDRRQYF

j_call: TRBJ1-2
cdr3_length: 13
clone_size: -
d_call: -
v_call: TRBV14
cdr3_nt: TGTGCCAGCAGCCAATCAGGGCTAGGTGGCTACACCTTC
cdr3_aa: CASSQSGLGGYTF

j_call: TRBJ2-3
cdr3_length: 12
clone_size: -
d_call: -
v_call: TRBV6-5
cdr3_nt: TGTGCCAGCAGTTCCAGCACAGATACGCAGTATTTT
cdr3_aa: CASSSSTDTQYF